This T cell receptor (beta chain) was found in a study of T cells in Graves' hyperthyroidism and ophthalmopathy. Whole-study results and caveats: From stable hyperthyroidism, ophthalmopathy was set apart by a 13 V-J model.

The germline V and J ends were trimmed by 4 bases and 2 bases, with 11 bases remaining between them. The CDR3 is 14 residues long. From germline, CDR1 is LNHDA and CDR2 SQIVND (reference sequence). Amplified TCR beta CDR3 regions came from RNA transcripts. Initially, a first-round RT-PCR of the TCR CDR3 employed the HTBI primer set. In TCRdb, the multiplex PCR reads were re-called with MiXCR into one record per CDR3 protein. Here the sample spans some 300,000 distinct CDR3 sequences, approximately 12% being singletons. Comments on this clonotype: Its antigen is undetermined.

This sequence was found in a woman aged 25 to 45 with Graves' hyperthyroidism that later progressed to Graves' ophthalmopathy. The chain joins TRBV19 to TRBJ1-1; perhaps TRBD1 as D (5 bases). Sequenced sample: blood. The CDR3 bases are TGTGCCAGTAGTAGGCAGGGAGGAAACACTGAAGCTTTCTTT. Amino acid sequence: CASSRQGGNTEAFF. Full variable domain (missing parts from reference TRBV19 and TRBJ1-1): DGGITQSPKYLFRKEGQNVTLSCEQNLNHDAMYWYRQDPGQGLRLIYYSQIVNDFQKGDIAEGYSVSREKKESFPLTVTSAQKNPTAFYLCASSRQGGNTEAFFGQGTRLTVV.